Following are 30 T cell receptor beta chains from one sample sequenced in a study of beta chain features in type 1 diabetes (dated by TCRdb to 2016 to 2018). Points the paper makes about the study in general: A moderate but significant shortening of TCRB CDR3 length was observed in type 1 diabetes patients in all four CD4+ subsets.

These receptors lack a known antigen. Libraries came from the immunoSEQ multiplex PCR assay. The entire isolated RNA was reverse transcribed using the High Capacity cDNA Reverse Transcription Kit, and thus expressed TCRB transcripts were sequenced. TCRdb stores this immuneACCESS table with in-frame sequences only. Part of the clones is absent; in the studies checked, under half of the shortfall reflects unresolved V genes, and no reason is known for the rest. A total of 120,000 or so clones appear in this sample, around 15% of them only once. Under 2.5% of the sample rests with the top ten. Sequencing was performed on central memory CD4+ T cells from blood. These receptors originate from a young man with type 1 diabetes.

This clone occurred a few times. The genes are TRBV9 and TRBJ2-2, with no clear D. The CDR3 runs 16 residues. The germline V gene has CDR1 SGDLS and CDR2 YYNGEE. Trimming removed 4 bases at V and 0 bases at J, with 13 bases between. CDR3 DNA sequence: TGTGCCAGCAGCCTAGGGCCCCCTACGAACACCGGGGAGCTGTTTTTT. Its protein product is CASSLGPPTNTGELFF.

The CDR3 here is CASNLGPSPWNEQFF. The CDR3 DNA is TGTGCCTCAAACTTGGGACCTTCCCCGTGGAATGAGCAGTTCTTC. This chain connects TRBV30 to TRBJ2-1; the D call may be TRBD1 or TRBD2 (5 bases each). The CDR3 length is 15 residues. Germline V gives CDR1 GTSNPN, CDR2 SVGIG (reference sequence). Trimming took off 7 bases at V and 7 bases at J, with 23 bases between the two ends.

This clone is labeled medium-sized. The V gene is TRBV6-5, the J gene TRBJ2-2, with D perhaps matching TRBD1 (6 bases). V was shortened by 0 bases and J by 4 bases, with 12 bases between the two germline ends. Germline V lookup: CDR1 MNHEY, CDR2 SVGAGI. This CDR3 is 16 amino acids long. CDR3 DNA: TGTGCCAGCAGTTACTCCGGGACACCAGGCACCGGGGAGCTGTTTTTT. Protein product: CASSYSGTPGTGELFF.

J is TRBJ1-2 and V is TRBV25-1, with 9 bases lining up with TRBD1. Germline trimming cut 5 bases from V and 3 bases from J; bases unmatched to any gene: 7. Germline assignment: CDR1 MGHDK and CDR2 SYGVNS. CDR3 length: 15 amino acids. CDR3 sequence reads: CASSLGQGYDYGYTF. In nucleotides, the CDR3 is TGTGCCAGCAGTCTGGGACAGGGCTACGACTATGGCTACACCTTC.

This clone was recorded at least ten times. Other DNA sequences in this sample translate to the same CDR3. The V call is TRBV4-2, the J call TRBJ1-2; the match to TRBD1 covers 8 bases. Germline V lookup: CDR1 LGHNA, CDR2 YNFKEQ. This CDR3 is 15 amino acids long. The V gene end was trimmed by 0 bases and the J gene end by 4 bases; junction bases not matched to a gene: 4. CDR3 nucleotide sequence: TGTGCCAGCAGCCAAGATGGACAGGGCGGCTATGGCTACACCTTC. It codes for CASSQDGQGGYGYTF.

This clone has a handful of counts. This chain connects TRBV7-3 to TRBJ2-3; 7 bases match TRBD1. CDR3 size: 15 residues. Losses at the gene ends were 5 bases for V and 0 bases for J; bases not matched to a gene: 5. Germline-derived CDR1 and CDR2 are SGHTA and FQGTGA. The CDR3 protein is CASSEKGQSTDTQYF. The DNA of the CDR3 is TGTGCCAGCAGCGAGAAGGGACAGAGCACAGATACGCAGTATTTT.

This clone showed up just a few times. The rearrangement links TRBV6-5 to TRBJ2-5; TRBD1 aligns across 8 bases. From germline, CDR1 is MNHEY and CDR2 SVGAGI. The CDR3 contains 14 residues. V lost 4 bases to trimming and J lost 5 bases; unmatched junction nucleotides: 6. The CDR3 region has the DNA TGTGCCAGCAGTTCCGGACAGGGCACCGAGACCCAGTACTTC. Translating gives CASSSGQGTETQYF.

The V gene is TRBV2, the J gene TRBJ2-3; D is undetermined. The germline V gene has CDR1 SNHLY and CDR2 FYNNEI. V dropped 5 bases and J dropped 2 bases, with 2 bases sitting between them. The CDR3 totals 11 residues. The CDR3 loop reads CASSYTDTQYF. The DNA for the CDR3 is TGTGCCAGCAGTTACACAGATACGCAGTATTTT.

This clone came up a few times. The chain employs TRBV7-2 and TRBJ1-5; D is unresolved. V gave up 5 bases and J gave up 4 bases, with 9 bases separating them. The germline CDR1 and CDR2 sequences are SGHTA and FQGNSA. The CDR3 length is 13 residues. The chain's CDR3 is CASSPTRNQPQHF. CDR3 in DNA: TGTGCCAGCAGCCCCACCCGGAATCAGCCCCAGCATTTT.

The chain links TRBV7-2 to TRBJ2-7; 9 nucleotides align to TRBD1. Germline CDR1 and CDR2: SGHTA and FQGNSA. CDR3 length equals 15 residues. The ends lost 6 bases at V and 0 bases at J; junction bases unmatched: 6. The CDR3 coding sequence is TGTGCCAGCAGGAAATCGACAGGGGGCTCCTACGAGCAGTACTTC. Protein product: CASRKSTGGSYEQYF.

This clone was observed a handful of times. The chain has TRBV18 and TRBJ1-5; 7 bases align to TRBD1. V lost 4 bases to trimming and J lost 4 bases; unmatched junction nucleotides: 4. The CDR3 runs to 14 residues. Looked up from germline, CDR1 is KGHSH and CDR2 is LQKENI. The CDR3 reads CASSLGTANQPQHF. The CDR3 bases are TGTGCCAGCTCACTCGGGACAGCAAATCAGCCCCAGCATTTT.

This rearrangement joins TRBV9 to TRBJ2-2; TRBD1 matches 8 bases. The CDR3 totals 15 residues. The trim removed 3 bases at V and 1 base at J, leaving 2 bases unmatched. Germline CDR1 is SGDLS and CDR2 is YYNGEE. CDR3 sequence (DNA): TGTGCCAGCAGCGCAGGGGGCTGGAACACCGGGGAGCTGTTTTTT. Amino acids: CASSAGGWNTGELFF.

This clone was detected ten times or more. The chain uses TRBV10-3 and TRBJ2-1; TRBD1 matches 9 bases. The V gene end was trimmed by 6 bases and the J gene end by 6 bases; junction bases not matched to a gene: 6. The germline V gene encodes CDR1 ENHRY and CDR2 SYGVKD. The CDR3 has 14 residues. The CDR3 region has the DNA TGTGCCATCAGGGGGGACAGGGAGATCAATGAGCAGTTCTTC. This gives the protein CAIRGDREINEQFF.

This clone was recorded many times. The rearrangement links TRBV29-1 to TRBJ2-7; no clear D. The CDR3 covers 11 residues. In germline, CDR1 is SQVTM, CDR2 ANQGSEA. Trimming pared 7 bases from V and 7 bases from J, leaving 14 bases between. CDR3 protein: CSGHTGREQYF. The CDR3 nucleotides read TGCAGCGGACACACGGGCCGGGAGCAGTACTTC.

This clone was seen at least ten times. V is TRBV30 and J is TRBJ2-7; perhaps D is TRBD1 or TRBD2 (6 bases each). The CDR3 totals 13 residues. Trimming removed 2 bases from V and 3 bases from J, with 11 bases in between. Looked up from germline, CDR1 is GTSNPN and CDR2 is SVGIG (reference sequence). The CDR3 is CAWSRGGSYEQYF. CDR3 bases: TGTGCCTGGAGTCGAGGGGGGAGCTACGAGCAGTACTTC.

The genes are TRBV9 and TRBJ2-1, with D hard to call. This CDR3 region has 9 residues. CDR1 and CDR2 from the germline V gene are SGDLS and YYNGEE. Trimming cost V 0 bases and J 11 bases, with 0 bases left between them. CDR3 sequence: CASSVEQFF. The CDR3, as DNA: TGTGCCAGCAGCGTAGAGCAGTTCTTC. The full variable domain, with the rest looked up from reference TRBV9 and TRBJ2-1, is DSGVTQTPKHLITATGQRVTLRCSPRSGDLSVYWYQQSLDQGLQFLIQYYNGEERAKGNILERFSAQQFPDLHSELNLSSLELGDSALYFCASSVEQFFGPGTRLTVL.

V is TRBV27 and J is TRBJ2-3; possibly TRBD2 for D (6 bases). Germline-derived CDR1 and CDR2 are MNHEY and SMNVEV (reference sequence). Between the trimmed V and J ends, which lost 3 bases and 2 bases, there was a span of 9 bases. This CDR3 has 14 residues. The CDR3 reads CASSFGDFTDTQYF. As DNA, the CDR3 is TGTGCCAGCAGTTTTGGGGACTTCACAGATACGCAGTATTTT.

V usage is TRBV13 and J usage is TRBJ1-1; maybe TRBD1 (6 bases). The germline V and J ends were trimmed by 2 bases and 10 bases, with 11 bases remaining between them. Germline CDR1 reads PRHDT; CDR2 reads FYEKMQ (reference sequence). The CDR3 runs to 12 residues. The DNA for the CDR3 is TGTGCCAGCAGCTTAATCACAGGGTTAGCTTTCTTT. This encodes CASSLITGLAFF.

This chain connects TRBV4-2 to TRBJ1-5; weak D call: TRBD1 (6 bases). CDR1 is LGHNA and CDR2 is YNFKEQ in the germline V gene. Trimming cost V 0 bases and J 4 bases, with 10 bases left between them. The CDR3 totals 15 residues. The CDR3 sequence: CASSQDMQGNQPQHF. CDR3 in DNA: TGTGCCAGCAGCCAAGATATGCAGGGGAATCAGCCCCAGCATTTT.

This clone was found a few times. The rearrangement uses TRBV2 and TRBJ1-5, with no clear D. Germline V CDR1 and CDR2: SNHLY, FYNNEI. CDR3 length equals 13 residues. Trimming removed 11 bases at V and 4 bases at J, with 15 bases between. The CDR3 DNA is TGTGCCTCTATGAGGTCCACGAATCAGCCCCAGCATTTT. It is translated as CASMRSTNQPQHF.

This clone was detected a few times. The chain couples TRBV7-6 to TRBJ2-3; no definite D call. This CDR3 comprises 14 residues. Trimming removed 1 base from V and 1 base from J, with 6 bases in between. Germline V gene data show CDR1 as SGHVS and CDR2 as FNYEAQ. DNA of the CDR3: TGTGCCAGCAGCTTAGTACCGGGCACAGATACGCAGTATTTT. This sequence encodes CASSLVPGTDTQYF.

This clone was recorded many times. This sequence is one base from a far larger clone and is likely a read error. In the same sample, other DNA sequences code for this CDR3. The chain joins TRBV7-8 to TRBJ2-5; the match to TRBD2 covers 7 bases. CDR1 and CDR2 from the germline V gene are SGHVS and FQNEAQ. Trimming took 1 base from V and 1 from J; bases not matched to a gene: 0. The CDR3 extends over 14 amino acids. The CDR3 sequence is CASSLGLAQETQYF. The CDR3 DNA sequence: TGTGCCAGCAGCTTAGGACTAGCCCAAGAGACCCAGTACTTC.

J is TRBJ2-2 and V is TRBV13; possible D gene TRBD2, 5 bases. The CDR3 is made up of 15 amino acids. Germline lookup yields CDR1 PRHDT and CDR2 FYEKMQ (reference sequence). Trimming pared 5 bases from V and 1 base from J, leaving 11 bases between. CDR3 sequence: CASSPIGGNTGELFF. The CDR3 DNA follows: TGTGCCAGCAGCCCGATTGGAGGGAACACCGGGGAGCTGTTTTTT.

This clone was seen a handful of times. The chain combines TRBV18 with TRBJ2-3; possible D gene TRBD1, 6 bases. The germline CDR1 and CDR2 sequences are KGHSH and LQKENI. CDR3 length equals 13 residues. V lost 4 bases, J lost 5 bases, and 10 bases lay in between. For the CDR3, the DNA is TGTGCCAGCTCACTTCGGACAGAAGATACGCAGTATTTT. Its protein is CASSLRTEDTQYF. The full variable domain, with the rest looked up from reference TRBV18 and TRBJ2-3, is NAGVMQNPRHLVRRRGQEARLRCSPMKGHSHVYWYRQLPEEGLKFMVYLQKENIIDESGMPKERFSAEFPKEGPSILRIQQVVRGDSAAYFCASSLRTEDTQYFGPGTRLTVL.

The CDR3 nucleotides read TGTGCCAGCAGTGACCCCGGGACAGGGACTAACGAGCAGTACTTC. Its protein product is CASSDPGTGTNEQYF. The rearrangement uses TRBV27 and TRBJ2-7; 9 bases are shared with TRBD1. Per the germline V gene, CDR1 is MNHEY and CDR2 is SMNVEV (reference sequence). The CDR3 loop spans 15 amino acids. V was clipped by 5 bases and J by 5 bases; unmatched bases: 10.

The CDR3 DNA reads as TGTGCCAGCAGTGATTGGGGTGGTCAGGGCTACGAGCAGTACTTC. Its translation: CASSDWGGQGYEQYF. The rearrangement links TRBV2 to TRBJ2-7; perhaps TRBD1 as D (5 bases). Germline V gene sequence: CDR1 SNHLY, CDR2 FYNNEI. This CDR3 has 15 residues. With 3 bases removed from V and 3 bases from J, the gap between germline ends came to 15 bases.

The rearrangement uses TRBV18 and TRBJ2-6, with D unclear. The CDR3 spans 14 residues. Trimming removed 5 bases from V and 0 bases from J, with 5 bases in between. CDR1 is KGHSH and CDR2 is LQKENI in the germline V gene. The DNA for the CDR3 is TGTGCCAGCTCATCTGACTCTGGGGCCAACGTCCTGACTTTC. Protein: CASSSDSGANVLTF.

This clone was detected a few times. This chain links TRBV7-2 with TRBJ2-7, with 8 nucleotides matching TRBD2. This CDR3 contains 14 residues. Trimming at V came to 7 bases and at J to 0 bases, leaving 5 bases not matched to a gene. Germline V lookup: CDR1 SGHTA, CDR2 FQGNSA. The CDR3 DNA reads TGTGCCAGCACCCTTACTAGCGGCTCCTACGAGCAGTACTTC. It is translated as CASTLTSGSYEQYF.

This clone was counted between two and nine times. Sequence at one end of the junction differs from germline and may be a read error. The chain uses TRBV6-1 and TRBJ2-3; 9 nucleotides line up with TRBD2. CDR1 is MNHNS and CDR2 is SASEGT in the germline V gene. The CDR3 is made up of 16 amino acids. The DNA for the CDR3 is TGTGCCATCAGTGAGTCAGCTAGCGGGGACACAGATACGCAGTATTTT. It translates to CAISESASGDTDTQYF.

This clone was seen a handful of times. The CDR3 DNA reads as TGTGCCAGCAGCCAAAGTCGATGGAACACCGGGGAGCTGTTTTTT. Its translation is CASSQSRWNTGELFF. The chain joins TRBV4-2 to TRBJ2-2; D remains ambiguous. This CDR3 spans 15 amino acids. Germline loops: CDR1 LGHNA, CDR2 YNFKEQ. Deletions cut 2 bases from V and 1 base from J, with 8 bases between.